The 4 T cell receptor beta chains in this list originate from one sample, sequenced in a study of T cells after yellow fever vaccination. MiXCR, applied by TCRdb to the 5' RACE reads, yields one record per CDR3 protein. The table records hundreds of thousands of distinct CDR3 sequences, 5.2% of them present only once. The source material was CD4+ T cells sorted from PBMCs, sampled on the day of the yellow fever booster vaccination. The receptors were sampled from a man between 18 and 35 years old who received the YFV17D yellow fever vaccine.

V and J are TRBV7-2 and TRBJ1-2; tentatively, D is TRBD1 (6 bases). V was shortened by 4 bases and J by 5 bases, with 11 bases between the two germline ends. CDR3 length: 13 residues. CDR1 is SGHTA and CDR2 is FQGNSA in the germline V gene. The CDR3 protein is CASSSDRHYGYTF. The CDR3 bases are TGTGCCAGCAGCTCGGACAGACATTATGGCTACACCTTC.

The DNA for the CDR3 is TGTGCCAGCAAACGGGACAATGAAGCTTTCTTT. It codes for CASKRDNEAFF. The chain links TRBV2 to TRBJ1-1, with a tentative D call TRBD1 (6 bases). This CDR3 region has 11 residues. The ends were cut back, 7 bases at V and 7 bases at J, with 10 bases in the middle. Germline CDR1 and CDR2: SNHLY and FYNNEI.

This clonotype was recorded many times. This chain uses TRBV12-3 or TRBV12-4 with TRBJ2-3; 7 bases align to TRBD2. The CDR3 runs to 16 residues. V dropped 6 bases and J dropped 0; count of bases not matched to a gene: 9. CDR3: CASSPPHGGSTDTQYF. CDR3 DNA: TGTGCCAGCAGCCCACCCCACGGGGGGAGCACAGATACGCAGTATTTT.

This clonotype showed up many times. This rearrangement joins TRBV6-2 or TRBV6-3 to TRBJ2-3; 13 nucleotides agree with TRBD2. Germline CDR1 is MNHEY and CDR2 is SVGEGT. V lost 1 base, J lost 6 bases, and 4 bases stayed unmatched. The CDR3 totals 16 residues. The CDR3: CASSYYGLAGVDTQYF. For the CDR3, the DNA is TGTGCCAGCAGTTACTACGGACTAGCGGGGGTGGATACGCAGTATTTT.